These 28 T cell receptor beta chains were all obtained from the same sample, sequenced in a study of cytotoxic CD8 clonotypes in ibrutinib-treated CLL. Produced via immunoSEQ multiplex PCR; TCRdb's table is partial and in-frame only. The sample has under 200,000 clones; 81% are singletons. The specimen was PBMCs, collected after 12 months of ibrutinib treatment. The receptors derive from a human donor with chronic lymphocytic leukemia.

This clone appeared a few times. The DNA of the CDR3 is TGTGCCAGCAGCGTAGACGGCTTTGCCTACGAGCAGTACTTC. It yields the protein CASSVDGFAYEQYF. The chain combines TRBV9 with TRBJ2-7; no clear D gene. V lost 0 bases and J lost 2, with 9 bases in between. Per germline, CDR1 SGDLS and CDR2 YYNGEE. The CDR3 has 14 amino acids.

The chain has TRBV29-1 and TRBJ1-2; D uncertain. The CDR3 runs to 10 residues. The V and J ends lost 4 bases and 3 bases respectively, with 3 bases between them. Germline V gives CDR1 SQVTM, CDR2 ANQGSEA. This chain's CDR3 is CSVADYGYTF. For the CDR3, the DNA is TGCAGCGTTGCGGACTATGGCTACACCTTC. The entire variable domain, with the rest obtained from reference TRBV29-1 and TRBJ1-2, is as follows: SAVISQKPSRDICQRGTSLTIQCQVDSQVTMMFWYRQQPGQSLTLIATANQGSEATYESGFVIDKFPISRPNLTFSTLTVSNMSPEDSSIYLCSVADYGYTFGSGTRLTVV.

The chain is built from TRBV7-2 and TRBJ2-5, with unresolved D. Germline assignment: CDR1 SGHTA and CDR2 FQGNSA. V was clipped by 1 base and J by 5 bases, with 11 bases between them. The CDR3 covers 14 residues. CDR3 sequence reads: CASSLVGSRETQYF. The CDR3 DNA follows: TGTGCCAGCAGCTTAGTGGGTAGTCGGGAGACCCAGTACTTC. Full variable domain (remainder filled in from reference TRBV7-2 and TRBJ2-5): GAGVSQSPSNKVTEKGKDVELRCDPISGHTALYWYRQSLGQGLEFLIYFQGNSAPDKSGLPSDRFSAERTGGSVSTLTIQRTQQEDSAVYLCASSLVGSRETQYFGPGTRLLVL.

The CDR3 reads CASFRTAMNTEAFF. The CDR3 DNA reads TGTGCCAGCTTCAGGACAGCCATGAACACTGAAGCTTTCTTT. This chain links TRBV7-2 with TRBJ1-1, with D possibly being TRBD1 (6 bases). Between the trimmed V and J ends, which lost 8 bases and 0 bases, there was a span of 13 bases. CDR1 is SGHTA and CDR2 is FQGNSA in the germline V gene. The length of the CDR3 is 14 residues.

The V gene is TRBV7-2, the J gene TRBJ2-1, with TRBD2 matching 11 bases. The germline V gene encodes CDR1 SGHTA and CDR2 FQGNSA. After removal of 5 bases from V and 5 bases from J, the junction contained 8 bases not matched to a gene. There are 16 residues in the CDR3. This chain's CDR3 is CASSRSTSGGDNEQFF. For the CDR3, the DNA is TGTGCCAGCAGCCGGAGCACTAGCGGGGGTGACAATGAGCAGTTCTTC.

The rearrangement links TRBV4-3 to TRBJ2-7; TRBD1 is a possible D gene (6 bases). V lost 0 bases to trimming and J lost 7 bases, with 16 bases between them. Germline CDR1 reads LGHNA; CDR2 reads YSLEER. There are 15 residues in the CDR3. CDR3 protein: CASSQDYRAAGEQYF. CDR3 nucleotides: TGCGCCAGCAGCCAAGATTACAGGGCCGCCGGGGAGCAGTACTTC.

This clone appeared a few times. DNA for the CDR3: TGCGCCAGCAGCTTGCTAGGGCTGCCCTCTGGTAATGAAAAACTGTTTTTT. Translation gives CASSLLGLPSGNEKLFF. This sequence joins TRBV5-1 and TRBJ1-4; D is undetermined. V shed 1 base and J shed 4 bases, with 17 bases lying between them. CDR3 size: 17 residues. Germline assignment: CDR1 SGHRS and CDR2 YFSETQ.

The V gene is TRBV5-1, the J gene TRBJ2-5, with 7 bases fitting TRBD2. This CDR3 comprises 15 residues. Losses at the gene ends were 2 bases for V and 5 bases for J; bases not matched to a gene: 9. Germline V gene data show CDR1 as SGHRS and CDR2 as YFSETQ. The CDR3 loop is CASSFGGSGGETQYF. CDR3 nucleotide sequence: TGCGCCAGCAGCTTCGGCGGGAGTGGTGGTGAGACCCAGTACTTC.

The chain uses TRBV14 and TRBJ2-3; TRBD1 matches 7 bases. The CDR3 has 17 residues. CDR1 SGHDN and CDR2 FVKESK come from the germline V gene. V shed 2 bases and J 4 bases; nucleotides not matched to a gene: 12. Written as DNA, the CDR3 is TGTGCCAGCAGCCAACCCGCAGGGGGTATGACCGCAGATACGCAGTATTTT. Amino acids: CASSQPAGGMTADTQYF.

CDR3 nucleotides: TGCGCCAGCAGCCGAGAATGGGGCCCCTACTCCTACGAGCAGTACTTC. This encodes CASSREWGPYSYEQYF. The chain joins TRBV4-3 to TRBJ2-7; tentatively, D is TRBD1 (5 bases). Between the trimmed V and J ends, which lost 4 bases and 0 bases, there was a span of 16 bases. Germline CDR1 is LGHNA and CDR2 is YSLEER. CDR3 size: 16 residues.

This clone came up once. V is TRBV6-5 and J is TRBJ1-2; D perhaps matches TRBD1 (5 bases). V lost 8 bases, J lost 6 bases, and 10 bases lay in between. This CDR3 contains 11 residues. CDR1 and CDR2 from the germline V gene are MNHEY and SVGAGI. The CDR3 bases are TGTGCCAGCGGGACGCCGGATGGCTACACCTTC. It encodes CASGTPDGYTF.

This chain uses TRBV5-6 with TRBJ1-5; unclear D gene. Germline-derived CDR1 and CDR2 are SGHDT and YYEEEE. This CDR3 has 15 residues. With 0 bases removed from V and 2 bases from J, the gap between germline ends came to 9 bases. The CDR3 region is CASSLGYMGNQPQHF. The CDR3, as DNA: TGTGCCAGCAGCTTGGGCTACATGGGCAATCAGCCCCAGCATTTT.

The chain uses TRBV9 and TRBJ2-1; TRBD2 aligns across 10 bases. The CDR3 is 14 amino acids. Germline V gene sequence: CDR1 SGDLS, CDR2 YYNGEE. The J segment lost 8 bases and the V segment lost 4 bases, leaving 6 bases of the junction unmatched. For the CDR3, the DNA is TGTGCCAGCAGCCTTAGCGGGGGGAGAGATGAGCAGTTCTTC. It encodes CASSLSGGRDEQFF. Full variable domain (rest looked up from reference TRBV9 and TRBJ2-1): DSGVTQTPKHLITATGQRVTLRCSPRSGDLSVYWYQQSLDQGLQFLIQYYNGEERAKGNILERFSAQQFPDLHSELNLSSLELGDSALYFCASSLSGGRDEQFFGPGTRLTVL.

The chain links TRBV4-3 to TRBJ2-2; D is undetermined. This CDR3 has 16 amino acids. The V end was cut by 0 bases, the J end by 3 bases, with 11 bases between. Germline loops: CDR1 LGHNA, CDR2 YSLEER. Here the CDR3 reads CASSQEERLYTGELFF. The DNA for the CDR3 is TGCGCCAGCAGCCAAGAGGAGAGACTTTACACCGGGGAGCTGTTTTTT.

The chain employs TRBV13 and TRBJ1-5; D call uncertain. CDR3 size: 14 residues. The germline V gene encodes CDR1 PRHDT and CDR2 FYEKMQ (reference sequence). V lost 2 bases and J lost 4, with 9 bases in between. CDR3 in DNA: TGTGCCAGCAGCTTACTCAAAGAAAATCAGCCCCAGCATTTT. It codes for CASSLLKENQPQHF.

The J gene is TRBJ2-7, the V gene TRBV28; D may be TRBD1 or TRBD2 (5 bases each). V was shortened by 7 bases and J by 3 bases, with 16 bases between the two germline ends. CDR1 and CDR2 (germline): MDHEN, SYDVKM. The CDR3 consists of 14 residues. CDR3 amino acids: CASTPGARNYEQYF. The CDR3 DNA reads TGTGCCAGCACCCCCGGGGCACGAAACTACGAGCAGTACTTC.

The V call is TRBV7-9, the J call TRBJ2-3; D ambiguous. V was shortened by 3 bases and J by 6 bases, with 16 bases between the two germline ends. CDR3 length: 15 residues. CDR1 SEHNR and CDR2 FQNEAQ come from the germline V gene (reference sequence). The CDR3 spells CASSFMGLTQDTQYF. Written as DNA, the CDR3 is TGTGCCAGCAGCTTTATGGGTCTCACCCAGGATACGCAGTATTTT.

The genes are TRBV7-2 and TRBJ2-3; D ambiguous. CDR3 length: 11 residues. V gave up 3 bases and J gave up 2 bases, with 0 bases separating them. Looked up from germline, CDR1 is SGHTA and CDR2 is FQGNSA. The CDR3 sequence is CASSFTDTQYF. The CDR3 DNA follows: TGTGCCAGCAGCTTCACAGATACGCAGTATTTT.

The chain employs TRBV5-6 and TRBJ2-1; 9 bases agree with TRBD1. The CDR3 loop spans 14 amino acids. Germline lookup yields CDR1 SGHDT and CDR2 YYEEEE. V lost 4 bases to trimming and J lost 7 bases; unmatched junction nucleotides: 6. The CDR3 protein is CASSRGQGWNEQFF. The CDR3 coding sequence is TGTGCCAGCAGCCGCGGACAGGGGTGGAATGAGCAGTTCTTC.

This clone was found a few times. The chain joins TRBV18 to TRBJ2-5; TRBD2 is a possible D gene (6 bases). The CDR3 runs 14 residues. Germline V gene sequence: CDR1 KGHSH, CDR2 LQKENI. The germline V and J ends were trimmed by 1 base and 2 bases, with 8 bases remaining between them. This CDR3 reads CASSPRGVQETQYF. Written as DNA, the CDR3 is TGTGCCAGCTCACCACGGGGGGTTCAAGAGACCCAGTACTTC. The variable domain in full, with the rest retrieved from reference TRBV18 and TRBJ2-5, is NAGVMQNPRHLVRRRGQEARLRCSPMKGHSHVYWYRQLPEEGLKFMVYLQKENIIDESGMPKERFSAEFPKEGPSILRIQQVVRGDSAAYFCASSPRGVQETQYFGPGTRLLVL.

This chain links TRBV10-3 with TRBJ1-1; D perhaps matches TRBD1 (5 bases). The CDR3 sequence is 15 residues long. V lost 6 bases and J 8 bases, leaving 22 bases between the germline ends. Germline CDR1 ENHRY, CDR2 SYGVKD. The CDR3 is CAISGQGRSSTEAFF. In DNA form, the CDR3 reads TGTGCCATCAGCGGCCAGGGAAGGTCTAGTACAGAAGCTTTCTTT.

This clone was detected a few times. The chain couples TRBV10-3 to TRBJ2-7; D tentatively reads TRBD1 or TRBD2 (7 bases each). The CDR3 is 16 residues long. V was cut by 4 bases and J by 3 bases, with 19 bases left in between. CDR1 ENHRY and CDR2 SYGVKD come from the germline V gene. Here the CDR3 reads CAISVGAGAGGYEQYF. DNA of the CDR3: TGTGCCATCAGTGTCGGGGCGGGGGCAGGGGGCTACGAGCAGTACTTC.

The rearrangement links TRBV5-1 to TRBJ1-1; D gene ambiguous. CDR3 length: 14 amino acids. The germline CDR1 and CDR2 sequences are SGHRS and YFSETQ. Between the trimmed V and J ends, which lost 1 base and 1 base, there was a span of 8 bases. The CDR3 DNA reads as TGCGCCAGCAGCTTGAATCCAGCGAACACTGAAGCTTTCTTT. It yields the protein CASSLNPANTEAFF. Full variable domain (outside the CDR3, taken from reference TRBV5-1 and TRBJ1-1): KAGVTQTPRYLIKTRGQQVTLSCSPISGHRSVSWYQQTPGQGLQFLFEYFSETQRNKGNFPGRFSGRQFSNSRSEMNVSTLELGDSALYLCASSLNPANTEAFFGQGTRLTVV.

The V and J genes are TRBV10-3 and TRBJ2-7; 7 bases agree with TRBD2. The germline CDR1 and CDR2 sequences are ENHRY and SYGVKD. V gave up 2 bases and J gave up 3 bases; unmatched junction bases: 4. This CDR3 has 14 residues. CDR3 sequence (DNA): TGTGCCATCAGTGAGCGGGGGGATGACTACGAGCAGTACTTC. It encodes CAISERGDDYEQYF.

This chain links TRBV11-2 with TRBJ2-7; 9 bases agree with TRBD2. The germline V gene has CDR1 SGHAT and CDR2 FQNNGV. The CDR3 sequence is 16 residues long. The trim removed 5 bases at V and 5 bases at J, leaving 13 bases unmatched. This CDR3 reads CASSPQVAGDVHEQYF. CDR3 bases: TGTGCCAGCAGCCCCCAGGTAGCGGGAGACGTCCACGAGCAGTACTTC. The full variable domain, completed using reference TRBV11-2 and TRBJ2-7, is EAGVAQSPRYKIIEKRQSVAFWCNPISGHATLYWYQQILGQGPKLLIQFQNNGVVDDSQLPKDRFSAERLKGVDSTLKIQPAKLEDSAVYLCASSPQVAGDVHEQYFGPGTRLTVT.

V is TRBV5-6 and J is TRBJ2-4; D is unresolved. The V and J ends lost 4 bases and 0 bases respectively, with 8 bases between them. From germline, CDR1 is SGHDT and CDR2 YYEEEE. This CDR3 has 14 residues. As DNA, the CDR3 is TGTGCCAGCAGCGATACCGTAGCCAAAAACATTCAGTACTTC. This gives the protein CASSDTVAKNIQYF.

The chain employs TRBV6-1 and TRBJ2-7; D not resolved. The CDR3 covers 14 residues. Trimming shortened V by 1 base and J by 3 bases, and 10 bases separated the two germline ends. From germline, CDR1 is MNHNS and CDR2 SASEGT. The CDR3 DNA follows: TGTGCCAGCAGTGAAGGACCTATCATCTACGAGCAGTACTTC. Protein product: CASSEGPIIYEQYF.

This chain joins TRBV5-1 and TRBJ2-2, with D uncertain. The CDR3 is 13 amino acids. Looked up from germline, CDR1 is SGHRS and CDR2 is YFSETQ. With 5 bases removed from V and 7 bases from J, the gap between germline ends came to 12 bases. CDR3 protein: CASRDGIDGELFF. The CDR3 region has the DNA TGCGCCAGCAGGGACGGTATCGACGGGGAGCTGTTTTTT.